These 19 T cell receptor beta chains came from one sample sequenced in a study of control samples from healthy donors and cancer patients. The data were produced by immunoSEQ multiplex PCR, yet TCRdb's version contains in-frame clones alone and is incomplete. The sample holds about 94,000 clones, approximately 86% seen once. Sequenced input: blood. These receptors were taken from a woman in her forties or fifties in good health.

This chain uses TRBV27 with TRBJ1-4, with TRBD1 matching 9 bases. The germline CDR1 and CDR2 sequences are MNHEY and SMNVEV (reference sequence). Trimming took 6 bases from V and 0 from J; bases not matched to a gene: 5. The CDR3 length is 16 residues. CDR3 in amino acids: CASRGQGAATNEKLFF. CDR3 in DNA: TGTGCCAGCAGGGGACAGGGAGCGGCAACTAATGAAAAACTGTTTTTT.

This chain links TRBV19 with TRBJ1-1, with D unclear. Looked up from germline, CDR1 is LNHDA and CDR2 is SQIVND (reference sequence). The CDR3 is 14 amino acids. Trimming shortened V by 0 bases and J by 0 bases, and 5 bases separated the two germline ends. CDR3 coding DNA: TGTGCCAGTAGTATAGAGGGGATGAACACTGAAGCTTTCTTT. It yields the protein CASSIEGMNTEAFF.

The V and J genes are TRBV7-9 and TRBJ1-2, with D perhaps matching TRBD1 (5 bases). Trimming took 5 bases from V and 3 from J, leaving 13 bases between them. The CDR3 consists of 14 residues. Germline CDR1 is SEHNR and CDR2 is FQNEAQ (reference sequence). Written as DNA, the CDR3 is TGTGCCAGCAGCCATACCGGGACCGACTATGGCTACACCTTC. Amino acids: CASSHTGTDYGYTF.

The rearrangement joins TRBV7-8 to TRBJ1-1; D is undetermined. From germline, CDR1 is SGHVS and CDR2 FQNEAQ. V dropped 5 bases and J dropped 3 bases, with 10 bases sitting between them. The length of the CDR3 is 13 residues. The chain's CDR3 is CASSRQMDTEAFF. DNA for the CDR3: TGTGCCAGCAGCCGCCAAATGGACACTGAAGCTTTCTTT.

The chain has TRBV9 and TRBJ2-7; the match to TRBD1 covers 7 bases. The CDR3 totals 13 residues. Unmatched junction bases numbered 4, after V lost 4 bases and J lost 3 bases. The V gene's germline CDR1 is SGDLS and CDR2 YYNGEE. The DNA for the CDR3 is TGTGCCAGCAGCTCAGGGGGTGTCTACGAGCAGTACTTC. Protein sequence: CASSSGGVYEQYF.

This sequence joins TRBV6-5 and TRBJ1-1, with D unclear. The V end lost 2 bases, the J end lost 3 bases, and 7 bases lay between the germline ends. Germline-derived CDR1 and CDR2 are MNHEY and SVGAGI. There are 13 residues in the CDR3. The DNA for the CDR3 is TGTGCCAGCAGTTACCGACGAGACACTGAAGCTTTCTTT. Its protein product is CASSYRRDTEAFF.

In regard to this clone: This CDR3 is also generated by other DNA sequences in the sample. As DNA, the CDR3 is TGTGCCAGCAGTCTACAGGGGAACACTGAAGCTTTCTTT. Encoded protein: CASSLQGNTEAFF. The gene calls are TRBV6-5 and TRBJ1-1; D is perhaps TRBD1 (6 bases). Germline CDR1 MNHEY, CDR2 SVGAGI. Trimming took off 5 bases at V and 1 base at J, with 8 bases between the two ends. This CDR3 region has 13 residues.

The CDR3, as DNA: TGTGCCAGCAGCCCAGGGTCGGGCGGGGGGGCGGAAGAGCAGTACTTC. Amino acid sequence: CASSPGSGGGAEEQYF. This chain joins TRBV13 and TRBJ2-7; 9 nucleotides match TRBD2. CDR1 is PRHDT, CDR2 FYEKMQ, per germline (reference sequence). The CDR3 totals 16 residues. J gave up 7 bases and V 5 bases, and 15 bases lay outside the gene matches.

This chain links TRBV18 with TRBJ1-1; possible D gene TRBD1, 6 bases. Trimming shortened V by 4 bases and J by 0 bases, and 12 bases separated the two germline ends. CDR3 length: 15 residues. The V gene's germline CDR1 is KGHSH and CDR2 LQKENI. The DNA for the CDR3 is TGTGCCAGCTCACAGGACAGCGCCATGAACACTGAAGCTTTCTTT. Its translation is CASSQDSAMNTEAFF. The full variable domain, its missing parts supplied by reference TRBV18 and TRBJ1-1, is NAGVMQNPRHLVRRRGQEARLRCSPMKGHSHVYWYRQLPEEGLKFMVYLQKENIIDESGMPKERFSAEFPKEGPSILRIQQVVRGDSAAYFCASSQDSAMNTEAFFGQGTRLTVV.

The chain uses TRBV11-2 and TRBJ2-1; 7 bases align to TRBD2. The V gene end was trimmed by 4 bases and the J gene end by 8 bases; junction bases not matched to a gene: 8. The CDR3 covers 14 residues. The germline CDR1 and CDR2 sequences are SGHAT and FQNNGV. CDR3 coding DNA: TGTGCCAGCAGCTCATGGGGGGGTATCTATGAGCAGTTCTTC. This translates into CASSSWGGIYEQFF. Combining the CDR3 with reference TRBV11-2 and TRBJ2-1 gives the whole variable domain EAGVAQSPRYKIIEKRQSVAFWCNPISGHATLYWYQQILGQGPKLLIQFQNNGVVDDSQLPKDRFSAERLKGVDSTLKIQPAKLEDSAVYLCASSSWGGIYEQFFGPGTRLTVL.

CDR3 region: CASTDIAVSSGNTIYF. The CDR3 nucleotides are TGTGCCAGTACTGACATCGCTGTGAGCTCTGGAAACACCATATATTTT. J is TRBJ1-3 and V is TRBV19; D is unresolved. Trimming pared 7 bases from V and 0 bases from J, leaving 16 bases between. Germline V gives CDR1 LNHDA, CDR2 SQIVND (reference sequence). CDR3 length equals 16 residues.

The rearrangement uses TRBV12-3 or TRBV12-4 and TRBJ1-1; D gene ambiguous. Trimming took off 4 bases at V and 1 base at J, with 7 bases between the two ends. This CDR3 is built from 13 residues. CDR3 region: CASSWAGNTEAFF. CDR3 nucleotide sequence: TGTGCCAGCAGTTGGGCGGGGAACACTGAAGCTTTCTTT.

The V and J genes are TRBV14 and TRBJ1-2; D gene unclear. Looked up from germline, CDR1 is SGHDN and CDR2 is FVKESK. The CDR3 sequence is 12 residues long. V was pared by 3 bases and J by 7 bases, with 9 bases between. CDR3 protein: CASSHPPVGYTF. In DNA, the CDR3 is TGTGCCAGCAGCCACCCCCCCGTTGGCTACACCTTC.

The chain employs TRBV6-5 and TRBJ2-1; 8 bases align to TRBD1. Germline V gene sequence: CDR1 MNHEY, CDR2 SVGAGI. The V and J ends lost 2 bases and 9 bases, in that order; junction bases with no gene match: 12. This CDR3 contains 16 residues. The CDR3 nucleotides are TGTGCCAGCAGTTACCTAACAGGGGGTTCCACGGGTGAGCAGTTCTTC. Translation: CASSYLTGGSTGEQFF.

V gene TRBV4-1 combines with J gene TRBJ1-2, with D maybe TRBD1 (6 bases). Trimming shortened V by 1 base and J by 3 bases, and 12 bases separated the two germline ends. This CDR3 spans 15 amino acids. The germline V gene has CDR1 MGHRA and CDR2 YSYEKL. The CDR3 reads CASSQAGGRDYGYTF. In DNA, the CDR3 is TGCGCCAGCAGCCAAGCGGGGGGGCGGGACTATGGCTACACCTTC.

The V call is TRBV3-1 (or the pseudogene TRBV3-2), the J call TRBJ1-4, with 8 positions matching TRBD1. The CDR3 covers 17 residues. The V gene's germline CDR1 is LGHDT and CDR2 YNNKEL (reference sequence). V lost 2 bases to trimming and J lost 8 bases; unmatched junction nucleotides: 13. The CDR3 here is CASSQYISTGEQEKLFF. DNA for the CDR3: TGTGCCAGCAGCCAATATATCTCGACAGGGGAACAAGAAAAACTGTTTTTT.

The chain couples TRBV4-2 to TRBJ2-3; TRBD2 matches 7 bases. The V and J ends lost 4 bases and 2 bases, in that order; junction bases with no gene match: 6. There are 15 residues in the CDR3. Germline CDR1 reads LGHNA; CDR2 reads YNFKEQ. The CDR3 nucleotides are TGTGCCAGCAGCCCGCGGGGGTCACTCACAGATACGCAGTATTTT. Residues: CASSPRGSLTDTQYF.

This chain connects TRBV5-1 to TRBJ2-5; TRBD1 agrees at 7 bases. This CDR3 contains 16 residues. Germline lookup yields CDR1 SGHRS and CDR2 YFSETQ. V trimming: 4 bases; J trimming: 1 base; junction bases outside the gene matches: 10. As DNA, the CDR3 is TGCGCCAGCAGCCCAGGACAGGAATCCTTCCAAGAGACCCAGTACTTC. Translating it yields CASSPGQESFQETQYF.

This clone has only a few counts. The J gene is TRBJ2-4, the V gene TRBV12-3 or TRBV12-4, with a possible D match to TRBD1 (5 bases). The CDR3 spans 12 residues. Trimming shortened V by 6 bases and J by 13 bases, and 16 bases separated the two germline ends. CDR3 amino acids: CASSLETVRQYF. The CDR3, as DNA: TGTGCCAGCAGCCTAGAGACAGTAAGGCAGTACTTC.